This TCR beta chain was profiled in a study of neoadjuvant anti-PD-1 for oral cavity cancer. The patients had HPV-negative, locally advanced oral cavity squamous cell carcinoma. Germline V gene lookup returns CDR1 GTSNPN and CDR2 SVGIG (reference sequence). There are 13 residues in the CDR3. V was trimmed by 3 bases and J by 0 bases, leaving 9 bases between them. Most PBMC samples had 400 to 550 ng input DNA in six replicates. Here immunoSEQ multiplex PCR was the method, and the copy in TCRdb shows in-frame clones only, minus some. The profile shows tens of thousands of clones, 70% to 85% of them singletons.

The chain combines TRBV30 with TRBJ2-7; D ambiguous. The sample was PBMCs, taken before nivolumab (anti-PD-1) treatment. This receptor was taken from a person between 40 and 85 years old with oral cavity squamous cell carcinoma. The CDR3 nucleotides read TGTGCCTGGAGAGGGTCTCCCTCCTACGAGCAGTACTTC. Its protein is CAWRGSPSYEQYF.